This is a list of T cell receptor beta chains from one sample in a study of beta chain features in type 1 diabetes. The table came from immunoSEQ multiplex PCR; TCRdb's copy has only in-frame clones and leaves some out. The sample has around 360,000 clones, around 12% seen once. Sequences were obtained from naive CD4+ T cells from blood. The receptors originated from a young woman with type 1 diabetes. CDR3s include the opening cysteine and the closing phenylalanine or tryptophan. A D gene is named only where the DNA matches it firmly. Clone size is stated in some rows and not others, as once, few, many or a class when expanded.

v_gene: TRBV18
d_gene: .
abundance: few
j_gene: TRBJ2-1
CDR3nt: TGTGCCAGCTCACCAGGGGCTGCCAACTCCTACAATGAGCAGTTCTTC
CDR3aa: CASSPGAANSYNEQFF

v_gene: TRBV11-2
d_gene: .
abundance: .
j_gene: TRBJ1-2
CDR3nt: TGTGCCAGCAGCTCTCAGGGGTTAGGTGGCTACACCTTC
CDR3aa: CASSSQGLGGYTF

v_gene: TRBV9
d_gene: .
abundance: .
j_gene: TRBJ1-3
CDR3nt: TGTGCCAGCAGCGTAGACAGCACCATCTCTGGAAACACCATATATTTT
CDR3aa: CASSVDSTISGNTIYF

v_gene: TRBV5-1
d_gene: TRBD1
abundance: .
j_gene: TRBJ1-2
CDR3nt: TGCGCCAGCAGCTTGGAGGGGGCGAATGGCTACACCTTC
CDR3aa: CASSLEGANGYTF

v_gene: TRBV7-2
d_gene: TRBD1
abundance: .
j_gene: TRBJ2-5
CDR3nt: TGTGCCAGCAGCCCTCGCACCGGGACAGGCCAGCAAGAGACCCAGTACTTC
CDR3aa: CASSPRTGTGQQETQYF

v_gene: TRBV18
d_gene: .
abundance: .
j_gene: TRBJ2-1
CDR3nt: TGTGCCAGCTCACCACGTCGGGGTCTAGGGACTCGAGGTGAGCAGTTCTTC
CDR3aa: CASSPRRGLGTRGEQFF

v_gene: TRBV6-4
d_gene: TRBD1
abundance: few
j_gene: TRBJ1-1
CDR3nt: TGTGCCAGCAGTGTGGGACAGGGCCAAGCGGCTTTCTTT
CDR3aa: CASSVGQGQAAFF

v_gene: TRBV28
d_gene: TRBD2
abundance: .
j_gene: TRBJ2-1
CDR3nt: TGTGCCAGCAGCCCCACTAGCCCGGGACTAGCGGAGAACAATGAGCAGTTCTTC
CDR3aa: CASSPTSPGLAENNEQFF

v_gene: TRBV27
d_gene: .
abundance: .
j_gene: TRBJ2-5
CDR3nt: TGTGCCAGCAGTACCCTAGCCCGACAGACCCAGTACTTC
CDR3aa: CASSTLARQTQYF

v_gene: TRBV9
d_gene: TRBD1
abundance: few
j_gene: TRBJ1-2
CDR3nt: TGTGCCAGCAGCCCCGGACAGGGTGGCTACACCTTC
CDR3aa: CASSPGQGGYTF

v_gene: TRBV5-4
d_gene: TRBD1
abundance: .
j_gene: TRBJ1-2
CDR3nt: TGTGCCAGCAGCTTGGAGGACAGGTGGGGCTACACCTTC
CDR3aa: CASSLEDRWGYTF

v_gene: TRBV30
d_gene: .
abundance: .
j_gene: TRBJ2-6
CDR3nt: TGTGCCTACCTGGACACGGCTCGAGGGGCCAACGTCCTGACTTTC
CDR3aa: CAYLDTARGANVLTF

v_gene: TRBV5-1
d_gene: .
abundance: .
j_gene: TRBJ2-2
CDR3nt: TGCGCCAGCAGCTTGGGAGCCGGGGAGCTGTTTTTT
CDR3aa: CASSLGAGELFF

v_gene: TRBV5-1
d_gene: TRBD1
abundance: few
j_gene: TRBJ2-7
CDR3nt: TGCGCCAGCAGCTCTAGGACAGGGGGCCCATACGAGCAGTACTTC
CDR3aa: CASSSRTGGPYEQYF

v_gene: TRBV25-1
d_gene: .
abundance: few
j_gene: TRBJ2-1
CDR3nt: TGTGCCAGCAGTGACAACTACAATGAGCAGTTCTTC
CDR3aa: CASSDNYNEQFF

v_gene: TRBV30
d_gene: TRBD2
abundance: .
j_gene: TRBJ2-3
CDR3nt: TGTGCCTGGAGTGGGGGACTAGCGGGGTTCACAGATACGCAGTATTTT
CDR3aa: CAWSGGLAGFTDTQYF

v_gene: TRBV19
d_gene: .
abundance: .
j_gene: TRBJ2-1
CDR3nt: TGTGCCACCCGAAGGTCCGGGAGCTCCTACAATGAGCAGTTCTTC
CDR3aa: CATRRSGSSYNEQFF

v_gene: TRBV6-6
d_gene: TRBD1
abundance: few
j_gene: TRBJ1-4
CDR3nt: TGTGCCAGCAGAATGGGGGGACAGGCTGAAAAACTGTTTTTT
CDR3aa: CASRMGGQAEKLFF

v_gene: TRBV7-2
d_gene: .
abundance: .
j_gene: TRBJ1-5
CDR3nt: TGTGCCAGCAGCTTAGACCAGGTGAGGGCCAGTGATCAGCCCCAGCATTTT
CDR3aa: CASSLDQVRASDQPQHF

v_gene: TRBV27
d_gene: TRBD1
abundance: .
j_gene: TRBJ1-6
CDR3nt: TGTGCCAGCAGTTTGGGACAGGGAAATTCACCCCTCCACTTT
CDR3aa: CASSLGQGNSPLHF

v_gene: TRBV9
d_gene: .
abundance: few
j_gene: TRBJ2-1
CDR3nt: TGTGCCAGCAGCGTTCTAGGGAGCTCCTACAATGAGCAGTTCTTC
CDR3aa: CASSVLGSSYNEQFF

v_gene: TRBV19
d_gene: TRBD1
abundance: few
j_gene: TRBJ2-5
CDR3nt: TGTGCCAGTGCCCGGGACAGGGGATCAGAGACCCAGTACTTC
CDR3aa: CASARDRGSETQYF

v_gene: TRBV29-1
d_gene: .
abundance: .
j_gene: TRBJ2-7
CDR3nt: TGCAGCGTTGTGGTGGTAGAGAACCCCTACGAGCAGTACTTC
CDR3aa: CSVVVVENPYEQYF

v_gene: TRBV10-3
d_gene: .
abundance: few
j_gene: TRBJ1-2
CDR3nt: TGTGCCATCAGTAATCAATTGGCCGATACTAACTATGGCTACACCTTC
CDR3aa: CAISNQLADTNYGYTF

v_gene: TRBV5-1
d_gene: .
abundance: few
j_gene: TRBJ2-1
CDR3nt: TGCGCCAGCAGCTTGGTGGCCAGCTCCTACAATGAGCAGTTCTTC
CDR3aa: CASSLVASSYNEQFF

v_gene: TRBV5-1
d_gene: TRBD1
abundance: few
j_gene: TRBJ2-3
CDR3nt: TGCGCCAGCAGCTCGGGACAGGTGGCCCCAGATACGCAGTATTTT
CDR3aa: CASSSGQVAPDTQYF

v_gene: TRBV7-6
d_gene: .
abundance: .
j_gene: TRBJ2-1
CDR3nt: TGTGCCAGCAGCTTCGGGAATGAGCAGTTCTTC
CDR3aa: CASSFGNEQFF

v_gene: TRBV6-5
d_gene: TRBD1
abundance: few
j_gene: TRBJ1-1
CDR3nt: TGTGCCAGCAGTTGGACAGGGGGAAGAGCTTTCTTT
CDR3aa: CASSWTGGRAFF

v_gene: TRBV30
d_gene: .
abundance: few
j_gene: TRBJ1-2
CDR3nt: TGTGCCTGGAGTTACGACAGGTTGGGGGACTATGGCTACACCTTC
CDR3aa: CAWSYDRLGDYGYTF

v_gene: TRBV7-2
d_gene: TRBD2
abundance: few
j_gene: TRBJ2-7
CDR3nt: TGTGCCAGCAGCTTAGTCAGTAGCGGGAGGGACGAGCAGTACTTC
CDR3aa: CASSLVSSGRDEQYF

v_gene: TRBV25-1
d_gene: .
abundance: few
j_gene: TRBJ2-5
CDR3nt: TGTGCCAGCAGTGAAGTAAGGGGAAGGAAAGAGACCCAGTACTTC
CDR3aa: CASSEVRGRKETQYF

v_gene: TRBV19
d_gene: TRBD2
abundance: .
j_gene: TRBJ2-2
CDR3nt: TGTGCCAGTAGTATTAGGGGCGGACTAGCAGCCGGGGAGCTGTTTTTT
CDR3aa: CASSIRGGLAAGELFF

v_gene: TRBV5-6
d_gene: TRBD2
abundance: few
j_gene: TRBJ2-1
CDR3nt: TGTGCCAGCAGCTGGACCGGGACTAGCAATGAGCAGTTCTTC
CDR3aa: CASSWTGTSNEQFF

v_gene: TRBV11-3
d_gene: .
abundance: few
j_gene: TRBJ2-6
CDR3nt: TGTGCCAGCAGCTTCCGGGGGAGCTCTGGGGCCAACGTCCTGACTTTC
CDR3aa: CASSFRGSSGANVLTF

v_gene: TRBV15
d_gene: .
abundance: few
j_gene: TRBJ2-3
CDR3nt: TGTGCCACCAGCAGAGCACAGACCACAGATACGCAGTATTTT
CDR3aa: CATSRAQTTDTQYF

v_gene: TRBV7-9
d_gene: TRBD2
abundance: .
j_gene: TRBJ2-7
CDR3nt: TGTGCCAGCAGCCAAACGGCTAGCGGAGACGAGCAGTACTTC
CDR3aa: CASSQTASGDEQYF

v_gene: TRBV19
d_gene: .
abundance: .
j_gene: TRBJ2-7
CDR3nt: TGTGCCTCCGGCGCGGCCCAATCGCGGGAGCAGTACTTC
CDR3aa: CASGAAQSREQYF

v_gene: TRBV28
d_gene: .
abundance: few
j_gene: TRBJ2-5
CDR3nt: TGTGCCAGCACCCAGGCAGGGTTAGAGACCCAGTACTTC
CDR3aa: CASTQAGLETQYF

v_gene: TRBV4-2
d_gene: TRBD2
abundance: .
j_gene: TRBJ2-1
CDR3nt: TGTGCCAGCAGCCAAGCTAGCGGGCAAAGCAATGAGCAGTTCTTC
CDR3aa: CASSQASGQSNEQFF

v_gene: TRBV6-5
d_gene: TRBD2
abundance: few
j_gene: TRBJ2-1
CDR3nt: TGTGCCACCCGGACTAGCGGTGGGGAGCAGTTCTTC
CDR3aa: CATRTSGGEQFF

v_gene: TRBV5-4
d_gene: .
abundance: few
j_gene: TRBJ1-4
CDR3nt: TGTGCCACTCGACTCGGGGAAAAACTGTTTTTT
CDR3aa: CATRLGEKLFF

v_gene: TRBV7-8
d_gene: .
abundance: few
j_gene: TRBJ2-7
CDR3nt: TGTGCCAGCAGCCCGAGGACAGTGGGCGGCGAGCAGTACTTC
CDR3aa: CASSPRTVGGEQYF

v_gene: TRBV4-1
d_gene: .
abundance: .
j_gene: TRBJ2-1
CDR3nt: TGCGCCAGCAGCCAGGCGGTTGAGCAGTTCTTC
CDR3aa: CASSQAVEQFF

v_gene: TRBV18
d_gene: .
abundance: .
j_gene: TRBJ2-4
CDR3nt: TGTGCCAGCTCACCAATGGGAGTAGCCAAAAACATTCAGTACTTC
CDR3aa: CASSPMGVAKNIQYF

v_gene: TRBV7-9
d_gene: .
abundance: .
j_gene: TRBJ1-1
CDR3nt: TGTGCCAGCAGCCTAACAGGAGACGCTGAAGCTTTCTTT
CDR3aa: CASSLTGDAEAFF

v_gene: TRBV7-8
d_gene: TRBD1
abundance: few
j_gene: TRBJ2-7
CDR3nt: TGTGCCAGCAGCCCTCGCAGGGGGCCACCCTACGAGCAGTACTTC
CDR3aa: CASSPRRGPPYEQYF

v_gene: TRBV5-5
d_gene: .
abundance: .
j_gene: TRBJ2-7
CDR3nt: TGTGCCAGCAGCTTGGACGGTGGACAGCTAGTCTACGAGCAGTACTTC
CDR3aa: CASSLDGGQLVYEQYF

v_gene: TRBV9
d_gene: TRBD2
abundance: .
j_gene: TRBJ2-2
CDR3nt: TGTGCCAGCAGCGTAGATCGGGCTAGCGGGAGGGCCGGGGAGCTGTTTTTT
CDR3aa: CASSVDRASGRAGELFF

v_gene: TRBV5-1
d_gene: TRBD2
abundance: few
j_gene: TRBJ2-5
CDR3nt: TGCGCCAGCAGCCCAGGACTAGGTCAGACCCAGTACTTC
CDR3aa: CASSPGLGQTQYF

v_gene: TRBV6-5
d_gene: TRBD1
abundance: .
j_gene: TRBJ1-5
CDR3nt: TGTGCCAGCAGTAGGACAGGGGGAGGCAATCAGCCCCAGCATTTT
CDR3aa: CASSRTGGGNQPQHF

v_gene: TRBV4-3
d_gene: TRBD1
abundance: few
j_gene: TRBJ2-7
CDR3nt: TGCGCCAGCAGCCAAGAGGGACAGGGCCGATACGAGCAGTACTTC
CDR3aa: CASSQEGQGRYEQYF

v_gene: TRBV2
d_gene: TRBD2
abundance: few
j_gene: TRBJ2-7
CDR3nt: TGTGCCAGCAGTGTACAAGCGGGAGCTGGGGAGCAGTACTTC
CDR3aa: CASSVQAGAGEQYF

v_gene: TRBV29-1
d_gene: TRBD2
abundance: .
j_gene: TRBJ2-3
CDR3nt: TGCAGCGTTATGCGGCGGGGGGCAGGCACAGATACGCAGTATTTT
CDR3aa: CSVMRRGAGTDTQYF

v_gene: TRBV7-9
d_gene: .
abundance: few
j_gene: TRBJ1-5
CDR3nt: TGTGCCAGCAGCTACTCGGGGAAGGATCAGCCCCAGCATTTT
CDR3aa: CASSYSGKDQPQHF

v_gene: TRBV29-1
d_gene: .
abundance: .
j_gene: TRBJ2-3
CDR3nt: TGCAGCTCGCTAGGGATGCAGGGCTTGGATACGCAGTATTTT
CDR3aa: CSSLGMQGLDTQYF

v_gene: TRBV5-1
d_gene: TRBD2
abundance: .
j_gene: TRBJ2-2
CDR3nt: TGCGCCAGCAGCTTCGGGACTAGGGCTAACACCGGGGAGCTGTTTTTT
CDR3aa: CASSFGTRANTGELFF